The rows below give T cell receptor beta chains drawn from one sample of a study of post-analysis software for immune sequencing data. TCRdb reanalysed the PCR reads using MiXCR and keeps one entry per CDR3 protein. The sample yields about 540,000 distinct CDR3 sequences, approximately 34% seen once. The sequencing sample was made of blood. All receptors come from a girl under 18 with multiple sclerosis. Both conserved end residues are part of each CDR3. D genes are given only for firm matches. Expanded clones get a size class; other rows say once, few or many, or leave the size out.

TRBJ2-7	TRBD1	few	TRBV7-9	CASSMGQGRYEQYF	TGTGCCAGCAGCATGGGACAGGGGAGATACGAGCAGTACTTC
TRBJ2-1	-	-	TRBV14	CASSQDRCYNEQFF	TGTGCCAGCAGCCAAGATCGGTGCTACAATGAGCAGTTCTTC
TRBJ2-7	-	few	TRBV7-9	CASSLARAGAFYEQYF	TGTGCCAGCAGCTTAGCGCGGGCGGGGGCCTTCTACGAGCAGTACTTC
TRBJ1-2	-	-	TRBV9	CASSVDWGSYGYTF	TGTGCCAGCAGCGTAGACTGGGGTAGCTATGGCTACACCTTC
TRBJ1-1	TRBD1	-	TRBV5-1	CASSLRTGGGREAFF	TGCGCCAGCAGCTTGAGGACAGGGGGCGGGCGAGAAGCTTTCTTT
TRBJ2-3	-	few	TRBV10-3	CAISMTVSTDTQYF	TGTGCCATCAGTATGACAGTTAGCACAGATACGCAGTATTTT
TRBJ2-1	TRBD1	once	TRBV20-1	CSAPPGQKSYNEQFF	TGCAGTGCTCCTCCGGGACAGAAAAGCTACAATGAGCAGTTCTTC
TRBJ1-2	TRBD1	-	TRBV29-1	CSVLPFPGQASYGYTF	TGCAGCGTCTTACCATTCCCGGGACAGGCCTCATATGGCTACACCTTC
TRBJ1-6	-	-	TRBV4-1	CASSQGGPLHF	TGCGCCAGCAGCCAAGGTGGCCCCCTCCACTTT
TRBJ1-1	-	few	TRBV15	CATSRAQVSTEAFF	TGTGCCACCAGCCGGGCACAGGTTAGTACTGAAGCTTTCTTT
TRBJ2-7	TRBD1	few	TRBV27	CASSLEPRTGYEQYF	TGTGCCAGCAGCTTAGAGCCCCGGACAGGCTACGAGCAGTACTTC
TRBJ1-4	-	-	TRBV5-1	CASSSRRGTTNEKLFF	TGCGCCAGCAGCTCCCGCCGGGGGACAACTAATGAAAAACTGTTTTTT
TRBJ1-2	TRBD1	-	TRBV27	CASRLRGLGYGYTF	TGTGCCAGCAGGCTAAGGGGGCTAGGCTATGGCTACACCTTC
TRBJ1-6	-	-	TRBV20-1	CSARGPGNNSPLHF	TGCAGTGCTAGGGGGCCGGGGAATAATTCACCCCTCCACTTT
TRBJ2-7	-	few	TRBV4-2	CASSQEYPGPSYEQYF	TGTGCCAGCAGCCAAGAATACCCGGGTCCCTCCTACGAGCAGTACTTC
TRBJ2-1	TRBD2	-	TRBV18	CASSPPLAEYNEQFF	TGTGCCAGCTCACCCCCGCTAGCGGAGTACAATGAGCAGTTCTTC
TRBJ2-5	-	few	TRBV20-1	CSAPLGVREDLQTQYF	TGCAGTGCTCCCCTTGGGGTGAGGGAGGATTTACAGACCCAGTACTTC
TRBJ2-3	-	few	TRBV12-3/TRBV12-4	CASSFSSRTDTQYF	TGTGCCAGCAGTTTTTCGAGTCGAACAGATACGCAGTATTTT
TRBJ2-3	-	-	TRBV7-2	CASAPSAISSTDTQYF	TGTGCCAGCGCACCATCGGCGATTTCTAGCACAGATACGCAGTATTTT
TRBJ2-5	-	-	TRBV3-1	CASSHSWGEETQYF	TGTGCCAGCAGCCACTCGTGGGGGGAAGAGACCCAGTACTTC
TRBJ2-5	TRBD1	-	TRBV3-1	CASSQVPQQRDRETQYF	TGTGCCAGCAGCCAAGTCCCACAGCAACGGGACAGAGAGACCCAGTACTTC
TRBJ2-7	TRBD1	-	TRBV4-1	CANSQGIRDRGYEQYF	TGCGCCAACAGCCAAGGAATCCGGGACAGGGGCTACGAGCAGTACTTC
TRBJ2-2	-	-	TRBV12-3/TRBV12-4	CASSLGRNTGELFF	TGTGCCAGCAGTTTAGGTAGAAACACCGGGGAGCTGTTTTTT
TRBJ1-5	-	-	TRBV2	CASTNSGGNQPQHF	TGTGCCAGCACTAACAGTGGCGGCAATCAGCCCCAGCATTTT
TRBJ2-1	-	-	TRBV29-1	CSVWSGGHEQFF	TGCAGCGTTTGGTCAGGCGGCCATGAGCAGTTCTTC
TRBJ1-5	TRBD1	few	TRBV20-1	CSAAGQGSNQPQHF	TGCAGTGCCGCAGGACAGGGGAGTAATCAGCCCCAGCATTTT
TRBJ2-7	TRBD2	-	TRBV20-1	CSARPHLAGLYNEQYF	TGCAGTGCTAGACCTCACCTAGCGGGCCTCTACAATGAGCAGTACTTC
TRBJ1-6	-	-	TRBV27	CASSLRPDYNSPLHF	TGTGCCAGCAGTTTGCGTCCTGACTATAATTCACCCCTCCACTTT
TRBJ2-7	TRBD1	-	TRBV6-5	CASSYGGQGAAYGQYF	TGTGCCAGCAGTTACGGGGGACAGGGGGCAGCCTACGGGCAGTACTTC
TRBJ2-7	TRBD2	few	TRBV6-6	CASSTGLATYEQYF	TGTGCCAGCAGTACGGGACTAGCCACCTACGAGCAGTACTTC
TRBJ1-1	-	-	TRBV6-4	CASSDSASLHTEAFF	TGTGCCAGCAGTGACTCGGCTTCCTTGCACACTGAAGCTTTCTTT
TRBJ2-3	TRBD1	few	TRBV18	CASSPLTGGTDTQYF	TGTGCCAGCTCACCCCTGACAGGGGGCACAGATACGCAGTATTTT
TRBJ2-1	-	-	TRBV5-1	CASKGSYNEQFF	TGCGCCAGCAAGGGTTCCTACAATGAGCAGTTCTTC
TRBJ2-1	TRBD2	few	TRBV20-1	CSARGASGGNYNEQFF	TGCAGTGCTAGAGGAGCTAGCGGGGGGAACTACAATGAGCAGTTCTTC
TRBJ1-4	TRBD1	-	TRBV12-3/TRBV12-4	CASTAPGTATNEKRFF	TGTGCCAGCACCGCGCCCGGGACAGCAACTAATGAAAAACGGTTTTTT
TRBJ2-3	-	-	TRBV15	CATSSRLGVGDTQYF	TGTGCCACCAGCAGTCGTCTAGGGGTGGGAGATACGCAGTATTTT
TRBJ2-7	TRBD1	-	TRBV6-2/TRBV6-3	CASSFGTGNFVGYEQYF	TGTGCCAGCAGTTTCGGGACAGGGAATTTTGTGGGCTACGAGCAGTACTTC
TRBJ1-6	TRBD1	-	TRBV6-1	CASSRGSGQGLASPLHF	TGTGCCAGCAGTAGGGGTTCGGGACAGGGGTTAGCGTCACCCCTCCACTTT
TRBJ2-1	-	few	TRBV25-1	CASNEPGGYNEQFF	TGTGCCAGCAATGAGCCTGGGGGCTACAATGAGCAGTTCTTC
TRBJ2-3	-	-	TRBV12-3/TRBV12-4	CASSLAGAHTGTQYF	TGTGCCAGCAGTTTAGCGGGGGCCCACACAGGTACGCAGTATTTT
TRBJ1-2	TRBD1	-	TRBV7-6	CASSLAEGGAPYGYTF	TGTGCCAGCAGCTTAGCGGAAGGGGGCGCCCCCTATGGCTACACCTTC
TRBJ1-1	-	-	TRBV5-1	CASSSSTGWAEAFF	TGCGCCAGCAGCTCCAGCACAGGGTGGGCTGAAGCTTTCTTT
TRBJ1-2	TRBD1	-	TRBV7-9	CASSFRQGAAYGYTF	TGTGCCAGCAGCTTCCGACAGGGGGCTGCCTATGGCTACACCTTC
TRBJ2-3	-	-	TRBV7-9	CASRQQGSTDTQYF	TGTGCCAGCAGGCAGCAGGGGTCCACAGATACGCAGTATTTT
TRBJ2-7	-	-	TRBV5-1	CASSLGREQYF	TGCGCCAGCAGCTTGGGCAGGGAGCAGTACTTC
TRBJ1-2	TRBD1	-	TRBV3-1	CASSSVGTGSGGYTF	TGTGCCAGCAGCTCCGTCGGGACAGGGTCAGGTGGCTACACCTTC
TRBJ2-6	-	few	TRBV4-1	CASSQPRSSGANVLTF	TGCGCCAGCAGCCAACCGAGGAGCTCTGGGGCCAACGTCCTGACTTTC
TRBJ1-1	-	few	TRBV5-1	CASSLEGGGTEAFF	TGCGCCAGCAGCTTGGAAGGCGGTGGGACTGAAGCTTTCTTT
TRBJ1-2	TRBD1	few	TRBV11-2	CASSPVTGARLYGYTF	TGTGCCAGCAGCCCCGTCACAGGGGCGAGGCTCTATGGCTACACCTTC
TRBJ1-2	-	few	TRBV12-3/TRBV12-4	CASSFDDYGYTF	TGTGCCAGCAGTTTCGATGACTATGGCTACACCTTC
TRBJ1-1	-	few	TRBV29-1	CSAGPASTEAFF	TGCAGCGCTGGACCGGCGAGCACTGAAGCTTTCTTT
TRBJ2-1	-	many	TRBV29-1	CSVRDMSSYNEQFF	TGCAGCGTCCGGGACATGAGCTCCTACAATGAGCAGTTCTTC
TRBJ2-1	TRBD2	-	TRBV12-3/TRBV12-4	CATSGGSNYNEQFF	TGTGCCACCTCGGGGGGATCCAACTACAATGAGCAGTTCTTC
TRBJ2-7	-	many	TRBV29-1	CSVEDGRGAYEQYF	TGCAGCGTTGAAGATGGACGGGGCGCCTACGAGCAGTACTTC
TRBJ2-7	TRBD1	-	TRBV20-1	CSARSYANRGFEQYF	TGCAGTGCTAGATCCTACGCGAACAGGGGTTTCGAGCAGTACTTC